In this sample, the clone carrying this T cell receptor beta chain turned up many times. As yet, its antigen is unknown. In germline, CDR1 is DFQATT, CDR2 SNEGSKA (reference sequence). The trim removed 3 bases at V and 3 bases at J, leaving 3 bases unmatched. CDR3 length: 13 residues. TCRdb fed the 5' RACE reads into MiXCR, producing one record per CDR3 protein. The sample consists of over 110,000 distinct CDR3 sequences, roughly 8% of them appearing once. The data are from a study of T cells after yellow fever vaccination. Findings and limits, study-wide: Contaminants from the bulk population, in the form of abundant clonotypes, could be found in FACS-sorted repertoires.

Sequenced here: CD4+ T cells sorted from PBMCs, sampled 5 days after the yellow fever booster vaccination. The J gene is TRBJ2-7, the V gene TRBV20-1; 9 bases fit TRBD2. The receptor was derived from a man aged 25 to 40 who received the YFV17D yellow fever vaccine. The CDR3 DNA sequence: TGCAGTGCTAGGGCTAGCGGGAACTACGAGCAGTACTTC. It encodes CSARASGNYEQYF.